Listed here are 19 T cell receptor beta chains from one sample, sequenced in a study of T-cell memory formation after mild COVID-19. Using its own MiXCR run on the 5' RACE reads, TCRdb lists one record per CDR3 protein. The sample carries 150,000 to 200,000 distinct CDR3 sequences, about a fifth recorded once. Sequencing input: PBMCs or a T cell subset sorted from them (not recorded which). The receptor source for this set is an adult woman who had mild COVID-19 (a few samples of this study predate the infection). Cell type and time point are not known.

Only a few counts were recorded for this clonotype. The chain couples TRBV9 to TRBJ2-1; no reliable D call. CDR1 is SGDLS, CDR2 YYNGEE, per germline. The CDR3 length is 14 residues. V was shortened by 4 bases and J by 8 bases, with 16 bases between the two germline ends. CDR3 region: CASSSSPADHEQFF. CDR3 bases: TGTGCCAGCAGCTCCTCCCCGGCTGACCATGAGCAGTTCTTC.

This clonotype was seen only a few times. The CDR3 sequence is CASSQGTGAGELFF. CDR3 DNA: TGTGCCAGCAGCCAAGGGACAGGGGCCGGGGAGCTGTTTTTT. This chain joins TRBV7-3 and TRBJ2-2, with TRBD1 matching 10 bases. V lost 5 bases, J lost 6 bases, and 3 bases stayed unmatched. The germline V gene has CDR1 SGHTA and CDR2 FQGTGA. The CDR3 covers 14 residues.

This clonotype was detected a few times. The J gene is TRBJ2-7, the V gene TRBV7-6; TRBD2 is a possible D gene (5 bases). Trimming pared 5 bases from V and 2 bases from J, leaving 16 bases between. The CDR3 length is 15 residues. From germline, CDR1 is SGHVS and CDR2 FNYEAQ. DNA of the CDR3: TGTGCCAGCAGCCCCCTGGAGGCGGGCGCCTACGAGCAGTACTTC. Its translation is CASSPLEAGAYEQYF.

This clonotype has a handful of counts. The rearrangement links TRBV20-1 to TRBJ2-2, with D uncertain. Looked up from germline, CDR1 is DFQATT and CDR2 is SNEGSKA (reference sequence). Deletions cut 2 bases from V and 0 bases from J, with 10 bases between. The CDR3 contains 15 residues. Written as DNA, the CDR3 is TGCAGTGCTAGATTTGGGCAGGCGAACACCGGGGAGCTGTTTTTT. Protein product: CSARFGQANTGELFF.

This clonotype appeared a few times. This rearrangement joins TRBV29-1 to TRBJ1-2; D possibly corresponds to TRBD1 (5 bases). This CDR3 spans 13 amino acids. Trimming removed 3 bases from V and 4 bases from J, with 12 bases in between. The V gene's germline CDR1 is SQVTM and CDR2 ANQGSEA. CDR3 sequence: CSVDPGTVYGYTF. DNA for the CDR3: TGCAGCGTTGACCCCGGGACCGTCTATGGCTACACCTTC.

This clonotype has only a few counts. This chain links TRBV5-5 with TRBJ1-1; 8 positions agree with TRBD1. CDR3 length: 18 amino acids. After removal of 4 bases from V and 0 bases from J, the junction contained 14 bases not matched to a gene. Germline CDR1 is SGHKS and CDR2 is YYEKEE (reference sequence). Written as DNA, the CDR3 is TGTGCCAGCAGCCCCCTCCCTCTGGGACAGGTTCTGAACACTGAAGCTTTCTTT. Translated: CASSPLPLGQVLNTEAFF. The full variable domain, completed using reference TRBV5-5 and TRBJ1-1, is DAGVTQSPTHLIKTRGQQVTLRCSPISGHKSVSWYQQVLGQGPQFIFQYYEKEERGRGNFPDRFSARQFPNYSSELNVNALLLGDSALYLCASSPLPLGQVLNTEAFFGQGTRLTVV.

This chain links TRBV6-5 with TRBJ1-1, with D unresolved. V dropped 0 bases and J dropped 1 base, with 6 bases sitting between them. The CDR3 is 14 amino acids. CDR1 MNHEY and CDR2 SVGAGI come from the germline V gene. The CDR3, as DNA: TGTGCCAGCAGTTACTCTACCGCGAACACTGAAGCTTTCTTT. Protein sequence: CASSYSTANTEAFF.

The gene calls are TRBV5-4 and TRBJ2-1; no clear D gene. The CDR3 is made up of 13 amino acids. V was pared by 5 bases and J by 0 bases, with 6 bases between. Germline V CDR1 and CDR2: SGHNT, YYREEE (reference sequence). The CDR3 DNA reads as TGTGCCAGCAGACACTACTCCTACAATGAGCAGTTCTTC. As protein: CASRHYSYNEQFF.

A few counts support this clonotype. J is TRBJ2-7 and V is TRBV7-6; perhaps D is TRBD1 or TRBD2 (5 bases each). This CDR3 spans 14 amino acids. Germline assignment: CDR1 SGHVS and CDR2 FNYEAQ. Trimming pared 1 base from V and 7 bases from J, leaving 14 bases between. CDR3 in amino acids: CASSLVGGAREQYF. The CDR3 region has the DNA TGTGCCAGCAGCTTAGTTGGGGGAGCGCGAGAGCAGTACTTC.

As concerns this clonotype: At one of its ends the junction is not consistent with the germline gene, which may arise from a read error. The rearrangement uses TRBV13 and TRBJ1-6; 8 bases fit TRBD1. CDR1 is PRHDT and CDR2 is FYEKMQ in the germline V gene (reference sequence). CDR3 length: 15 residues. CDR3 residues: CSSTSSDREGSPLHF. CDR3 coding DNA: TGTTCCAGCACCTCGTCGGACAGGGAAGGTTCACCCCTCCACTTT.

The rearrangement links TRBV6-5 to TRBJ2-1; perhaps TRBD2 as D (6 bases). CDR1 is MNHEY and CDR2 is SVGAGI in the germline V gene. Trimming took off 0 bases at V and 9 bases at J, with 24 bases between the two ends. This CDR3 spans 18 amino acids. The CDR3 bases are TGTGCCAGCAGTTACTCTCTCGGACCCGCGGGGAGCAATCCTGAGCAGTTCTTC. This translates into CASSYSLGPAGSNPEQFF.

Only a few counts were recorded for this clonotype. CDR3: CASSEAGANQPQHF. The CDR3 DNA reads as TGTGCCAGCAGTGAAGCAGGAGCAAATCAGCCCCAGCATTTT. This chain connects TRBV6-1 to TRBJ1-5; D remains ambiguous. Trimming removed 0 bases at V and 4 bases at J, with 7 bases between. This CDR3 region has 14 residues. Germline CDR1 reads MNHNS; CDR2 reads SASEGT.

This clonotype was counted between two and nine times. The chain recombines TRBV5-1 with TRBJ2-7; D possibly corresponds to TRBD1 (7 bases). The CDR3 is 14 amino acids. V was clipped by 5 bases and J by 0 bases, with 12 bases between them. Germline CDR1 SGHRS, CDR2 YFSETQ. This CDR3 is CASRRGDSSYEQYF. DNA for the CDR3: TGCGCCAGCAGGCGCGGGGACAGCTCCTACGAGCAGTACTTC.

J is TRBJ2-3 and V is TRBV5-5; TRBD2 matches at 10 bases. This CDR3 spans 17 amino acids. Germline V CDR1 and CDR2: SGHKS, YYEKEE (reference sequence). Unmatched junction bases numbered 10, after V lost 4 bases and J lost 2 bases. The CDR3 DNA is TGTGCCAGCAGCCCTATCAGCGGGGGGGCCCTCACAGATACGCAGTATTTT. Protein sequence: CASSPISGGALTDTQYF. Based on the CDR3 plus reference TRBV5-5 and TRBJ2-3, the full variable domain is DAGVTQSPTHLIKTRGQQVTLRCSPISGHKSVSWYQQVLGQGPQFIFQYYEKEERGRGNFPDRFSARQFPNYSSELNVNALLLGDSALYLCASSPISGGALTDTQYFGPGTRLTVL.

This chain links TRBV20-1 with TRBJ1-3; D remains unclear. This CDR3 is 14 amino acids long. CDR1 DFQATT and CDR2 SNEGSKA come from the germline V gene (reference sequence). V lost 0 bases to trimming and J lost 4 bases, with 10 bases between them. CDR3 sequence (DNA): TGCAGTGCTAGAGATCCCGAGGACGGAAACACCATATATTTT. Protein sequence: CSARDPEDGNTIYF.

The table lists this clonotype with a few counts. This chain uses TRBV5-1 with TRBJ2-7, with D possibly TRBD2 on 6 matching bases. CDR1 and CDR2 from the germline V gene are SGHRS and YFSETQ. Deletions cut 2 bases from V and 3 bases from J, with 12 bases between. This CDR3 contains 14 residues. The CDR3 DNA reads TGCGCCAGCAGCTTTGGGGGACTCGGCTACGAGCAGTACTTC. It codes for CASSFGGLGYEQYF.

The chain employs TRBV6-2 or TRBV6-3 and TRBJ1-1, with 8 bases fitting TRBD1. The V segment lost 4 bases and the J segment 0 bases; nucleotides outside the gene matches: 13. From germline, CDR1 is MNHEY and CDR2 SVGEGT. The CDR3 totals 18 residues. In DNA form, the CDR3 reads TGTGCCAGCAGTTGGGGGACAGGCCCAATAAGAATGAACACTGAAGCTTTCTTT. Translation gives CASSWGTGPIRMNTEAFF.

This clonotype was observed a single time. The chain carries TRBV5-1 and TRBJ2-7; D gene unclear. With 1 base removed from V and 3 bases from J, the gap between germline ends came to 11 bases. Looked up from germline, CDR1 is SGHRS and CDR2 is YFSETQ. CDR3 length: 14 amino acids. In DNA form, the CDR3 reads TGCGCCAGCAGCTTGTACCAACAGAACTACGAGCAGTACTTC. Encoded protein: CASSLYQQNYEQYF.

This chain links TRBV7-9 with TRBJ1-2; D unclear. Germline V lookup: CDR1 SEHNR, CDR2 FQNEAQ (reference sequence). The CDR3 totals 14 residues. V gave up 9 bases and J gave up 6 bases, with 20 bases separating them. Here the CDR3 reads CASTLSGNVDGYTF. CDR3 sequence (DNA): TGTGCCAGTACTTTATCGGGTAACGTAGATGGCTACACCTTC.